This T cell receptor beta chain was captured in a study of blood T cell repertoires in COVID-19. Study-level information: Samples taken during acute and convalescent COVID-19 were collected in the United States, Italy and Spain.

CDR1 is SEHNR, CDR2 FQNEAQ, per germline (reference sequence). This CDR3 is built from 15 residues. V was pared by 2 bases and J by 3 bases, with 10 bases between. Measured with immunoSEQ multiplex PCR; TCRdb has only the in-frame clones, and not every one. The sample includes some 160,000 clones, about four fifths of them seen just once. Sequencing input: peripheral blood. The V and J genes are TRBV7-9 and TRBJ2-2; D not certain. The TCR originated in an elderly woman with acute or convalescent COVID-19. In nucleotides, the CDR3 is TGTGCCAGCAGCTTATCCCCACTACACACCGGGGAGCTGTTTTTT. This translates into CASSLSPLHTGELFF.